This T cell receptor beta chain originates from a study of OX40 agonist ivuxolimab in advanced cancers. As for the study in general: Subjects had a mean age of around 60 years, with a range of 23 to 79; about 83% were male. Study-wide results and caveats: Expanded peripheral T cells had an undetermined antigen specificity. At doses 0.1 to 3.0 mg/kg, CD4+ and CD8+ clones expanded.

The CDR3 is 17 residues long. The germline gives CDR1 SGHAT, CDR2 FQNNGV. V was shortened by 5 bases and J by 0 bases, with 14 bases between the two germline ends. TCRdb's table, derived via immunoSEQ multiplex PCR, lists solely in-frame clones and lacks some. The top ten hold around 6.5% of the sample, which has 70,000 or so clones, 85% to 90% seen once. With regard to this clone: No antigen is known for it.

The V and J genes are TRBV11-2 and TRBJ1-6, with unresolved D. Source: CD4+ or CD8+ T cells sorted from blood, taken in a trial of the OX40 agonist ivuxolimab. This clonotype was sampled from an adult with an advanced solid tumor such as melanoma, head and neck, liver or kidney cancer. CDR3: CASSQEDRSSYNSPLHF. The CDR3 bases are TGTGCCAGCAGCCAAGAGGACCGTAGCTCCTATAATTCACCCCTCCACTTT.